This TCR beta chain came from a study of shared clonotypes between healthy human individuals. V lost 5 bases, J lost 9 bases, and 14 bases lay in between. Germline V gene data show CDR1 as PRHDT and CDR2 as FYEKMQ (reference sequence). This CDR3 contains 13 residues. Using immunoSEQ multiplex PCR, the repertoire was profiled, and TCRdb retains in-frame clones only, with some absent. This repertoire shows millions of clones, about 95% found once; its top ten account for 0.13%. The origin of this receptor is a man between 18 and 29 years old in good health. This rearrangement joins TRBV13 to TRBJ2-1, with no clear D. Input material: naive CD4+ T cells sorted from blood. Subset defined: CD45RA+ positively selected. CDR3 region: CASSPSIVGEQFF. The DNA of the CDR3 is TGTGCCAGCAGCCCCAGTATCGTGGGTGAGCAGTTCTTC.